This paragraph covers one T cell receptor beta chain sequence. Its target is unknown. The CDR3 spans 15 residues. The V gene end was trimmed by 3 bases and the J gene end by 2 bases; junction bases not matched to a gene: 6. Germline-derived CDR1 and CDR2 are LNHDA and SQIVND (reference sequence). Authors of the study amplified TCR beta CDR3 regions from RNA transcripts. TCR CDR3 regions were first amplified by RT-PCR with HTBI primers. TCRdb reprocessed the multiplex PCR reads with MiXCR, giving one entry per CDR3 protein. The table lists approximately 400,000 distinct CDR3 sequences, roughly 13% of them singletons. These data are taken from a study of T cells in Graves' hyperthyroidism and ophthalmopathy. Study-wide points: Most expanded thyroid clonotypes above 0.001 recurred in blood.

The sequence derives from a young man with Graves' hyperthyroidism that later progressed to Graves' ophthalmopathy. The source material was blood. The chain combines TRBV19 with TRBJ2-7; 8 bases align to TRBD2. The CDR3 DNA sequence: TGTGCCAGTAGTATTTCCAGCGGGGGAACCTACGAGCAGTACTTC. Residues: CASSISSGGTYEQYF.